This T cell receptor beta chain was obtained from a study of blood T cell repertoires in COVID-19. Study summary: From the United States, Italy and Spain came samples of acute and convalescent COVID-19. PBMCs, B-cell-depleted T cells, or T cells were the source of the cDNA or gDNA that made up the material.

TCRdb's table, derived via immunoSEQ multiplex PCR, lists solely in-frame clones and lacks some. The sample lists some 180,000 clones; roughly 83% were seen once. Seattle patients were enrolled during active infection and followed longitudinally. The length of the CDR3 is 17 residues. Germline V gives CDR1 MNHNY, CDR2 SVGAGI (reference sequence). V was pared by 5 bases and J by 2 bases, with 11 bases of the junction left unmatched. The rearrangement joins TRBV6-6 to TRBJ2-1, with 8 nucleotides matching TRBD2. The clonotype comes from a woman between 40 and 55 years old with COVID-19, enrolled during active disease. The sequenced sample consisted of peripheral blood. CDR3 in DNA: TGTGCCAGCAGTCGACGTCCCGGGACTAGAGCCTACAATGAGCAGTTCTTC. Its protein is CASSRRPGTRAYNEQFF.